These 13 T cell receptor beta chains were all obtained from the same sample, sequenced in a study of T cells in Graves' hyperthyroidism and ophthalmopathy. The TCR beta CDR3 regions underwent amplification using RNA transcripts as the source. With the HTBI primer set, the TCR CDR3 went through a first round of RT-PCR. TCRdb independently ran MiXCR on the multiplex PCR reads; one entry per CDR3 protein. Of about 290,000 distinct CDR3 sequences in the sample, roughly 15% were seen once. The source material was blood. The source is a woman aged 40 to 50 with Graves' hyperthyroidism.

This clonotype was picked up many times. This sequence joins TRBV6-1 and TRBJ1-6, with 9 bases aligning to TRBD1. The length of the CDR3 is 14 residues. Germline lookup yields CDR1 MNHNS and CDR2 SASEGT. Trimming cost V 4 bases and J 7 bases; bases outside gene matches: 2. In DNA, the CDR3 is TGTGCCAGCAGTGTGGGGACAGGGAATTCACCCCTCCACTTT. It encodes CASSVGTGNSPLHF.

The V and J genes are TRBV15 and TRBJ2-6; D perhaps matches TRBD2 (5 bases). CDR1 is LNHNV and CDR2 is YYDKDF in the germline V gene (reference sequence). This CDR3 contains 15 residues. Between the trimmed V and J ends, which lost 3 bases and 3 bases, there was a span of 9 bases. CDR3 sequence (DNA): TGTGCCACCAGCAGGGAGGAAAATGGGGCCAACGTCCTGACTTTC. Residues: CATSREENGANVLTF.

This clonotype was found many times. The chain combines TRBV24-1 with TRBJ1-5; D is perhaps TRBD1 (6 bases). This CDR3 spans 14 amino acids. Germline lookup yields CDR1 KGHDR and CDR2 SFDVKD. The V and J ends lost 5 bases and 9 bases respectively, with 16 bases between them. The CDR3 region has the DNA TGTGCCACCAGTGCGGGGGCACTCTCCTCGCCCCAGCATTTT. Its protein product is CATSAGALSSPQHF.

This clonotype was counted many times. This sequence joins TRBV6-4 and TRBJ1-1, with no clear D. CDR3 length: 13 amino acids. V lost 4 bases and J 3 bases, leaving 9 bases between the germline ends. Per the germline V gene, CDR1 is MRHNA and CDR2 is SNTAGT. CDR3 loop: CASSGQSHTEAFF. Here the CDR3 DNA reads TGTGCCAGCAGTGGTCAGTCTCACACTGAAGCTTTCTTT.

This clonotype was seen more than once but under ten times. The chain carries TRBV12-3 or TRBV12-4 and TRBJ1-1, with a weak D call TRBD1 (6 bases). Trimming took off 7 bases at V and 7 bases at J, with 16 bases between the two ends. This CDR3 comprises 13 residues. The CDR3 DNA sequence: TGTGCCAGCAAACCACAGGGTCGGGGTGAAGCTTTCTTT. The encoded protein is CASKPQGRGEAFF.

There are a few counts of this clonotype. In nucleotides, the CDR3 is TGTGCCGTAGGGGGTACTGGAAACACCATATATTTT. Its protein product is CAVGGTGNTIYF. The rearrangement joins TRBV30 to TRBJ1-3; D might be TRBD1 (6 bases). Germline-derived CDR1 and CDR2 are GTSNPN and SVGIG (reference sequence). The CDR3 extends over 12 amino acids. V lost 8 bases and J 2 bases, leaving 10 bases between the germline ends.

This clonotype was observed at least ten times. This chain joins TRBV7-6 and TRBJ2-1, with D maybe TRBD2 (6 bases). Germline V gene sequence: CDR1 SGHVS, CDR2 FNYEAQ. Trimming removed 4 bases at V and 1 base at J, with 14 bases between. CDR3 length: 16 residues. CDR3 residues: CASSSTQRVSYNEQFF. CDR3 sequence (DNA): TGTGCCAGCAGCTCAACCCAGCGGGTTTCCTACAATGAGCAGTTCTTC.

This clonotype was picked up a small number of times. The V call is TRBV25-1, the J call TRBJ2-7, with 7 nucleotides matching TRBD1. J lost 2 bases, V lost 2 bases, and 9 bases had no gene match. CDR1 and CDR2 (germline): MGHDK, SYGVNS. The CDR3 spans 16 residues. The CDR3 here is CASSEGQGDWPYEQYF. As DNA, the CDR3 is TGTGCCAGCAGTGAAGGCCAGGGGGATTGGCCCTACGAGCAGTACTTC.

This clonotype was observed many times. The chain couples TRBV6-1 to TRBJ1-1, with D hard to call. Germline CDR1 and CDR2: MNHNS and SASEGT. The CDR3 totals 13 residues. Trimming pared 4 bases from V and 5 bases from J, leaving 11 bases between. The CDR3 here is CASSGFVGTEAFF. The CDR3 region has the DNA TGTGCCAGCAGTGGATTTGTGGGGACTGAAGCTTTCTTT.

As for this clonotype: A much larger clonotype is one base distant, so this may be a read error. In nucleotides, the CDR3 is TGCGCCAGCAGCCCGTCTCCGTGGATGACTGAAGCTTTCTTT. Translating gives CASSPSPWMTEAFF. The chain is built from TRBV5-1 and TRBJ1-1; the D is unclear. V lost 4 bases, J lost 5 bases, and 15 bases lay in between. The CDR3 contains 14 residues. In germline, CDR1 is SGHRS, CDR2 YFSETQ.

This clonotype was counted many times. V and J are TRBV6-1 and TRBJ1-2, with D hard to call. CDR3 length equals 15 residues. V lost 2 bases to trimming and J lost 0 bases, with 10 bases between them. Per germline, CDR1 MNHNS and CDR2 SASEGT. CDR3 DNA: TGTGCCAGCAGTGAAAGGGTCAGAGCTAACTATGGCTACACCTTC. Amino acid sequence: CASSERVRANYGYTF.

This clonotype came up many times. The chain employs TRBV18 and TRBJ1-1, with a weak D call TRBD1 (5 bases). V was trimmed by 5 bases and J by 4 bases, leaving 11 bases between them. The length of the CDR3 is 13 residues. The germline V gene encodes CDR1 KGHSH and CDR2 LQKENI. CDR3 sequence reads: CASSTGEGTEAFF. CDR3 DNA: TGTGCCAGCTCAACAGGAGAGGGCACTGAAGCTTTCTTT. Full variable domain (missing parts from reference TRBV18 and TRBJ1-1): NAGVMQNPRHLVRRRGQEARLRCSPMKGHSHVYWYRQLPEEGLKFMVYLQKENIIDESGMPKERFSAEFPKEGPSILRIQQVVRGDSAAYFCASSTGEGTEAFFGQGTRLTVV.

Many counts were recorded for this clonotype. The chain is built from TRBV11-2 and TRBJ1-5; D uncertain. Trimming cost V 4 bases and J 3 bases, with 13 bases left between them. Germline assignment: CDR1 SGHAT and CDR2 FQNNGV. The CDR3 is 15 residues long. CDR3 bases: TGTGCCAGCAGCTCTAGCGGGGAGGACAATCAGCCCCAGCATTTT. It specifies CASSSSGEDNQPQHF. The variable domain in full, with the rest retrieved from reference TRBV11-2 and TRBJ1-5, is EAGVAQSPRYKIIEKRQSVAFWCNPISGHATLYWYQQILGQGPKLLIQFQNNGVVDDSQLPKDRFSAERLKGVDSTLKIQPAKLEDSAVYLCASSSSGEDNQPQHFGDGTRLSIL.